The clone carrying this T cell receptor beta chain was observed many times. Its specificity is not known. This entry comes from a study of CD8 T cells in ankylosing spondylitis. TCRdb re-analysed the 5' RACE reads in MiXCR, keeping a single row per CDR3 protein. The table includes about 42,000 distinct CDR3 sequences, under 4.5% detected once. Study-wide points: CD8+ disease-linked clones were present at relatively low frequencies in blood.

The clonotype comes from a female donor with ankylosing spondylitis or in good health (not recorded which). Source material: blood, either unsorted or a sorted T cell fraction (not recorded which).

CDR3 bases: TGTGCCAGCAGCGTTGGCCCGCTGGGTTCCTATGGCTACACCTTC. It specifies CASSVGPLGSYGYTF. This rearrangement joins TRBV9 to TRBJ1-2; D ambiguous. This CDR3 spans 15 amino acids. The germline gives CDR1 SGDLS, CDR2 YYNGEE. V gave up 2 bases and J gave up 4 bases, with 15 bases separating them.